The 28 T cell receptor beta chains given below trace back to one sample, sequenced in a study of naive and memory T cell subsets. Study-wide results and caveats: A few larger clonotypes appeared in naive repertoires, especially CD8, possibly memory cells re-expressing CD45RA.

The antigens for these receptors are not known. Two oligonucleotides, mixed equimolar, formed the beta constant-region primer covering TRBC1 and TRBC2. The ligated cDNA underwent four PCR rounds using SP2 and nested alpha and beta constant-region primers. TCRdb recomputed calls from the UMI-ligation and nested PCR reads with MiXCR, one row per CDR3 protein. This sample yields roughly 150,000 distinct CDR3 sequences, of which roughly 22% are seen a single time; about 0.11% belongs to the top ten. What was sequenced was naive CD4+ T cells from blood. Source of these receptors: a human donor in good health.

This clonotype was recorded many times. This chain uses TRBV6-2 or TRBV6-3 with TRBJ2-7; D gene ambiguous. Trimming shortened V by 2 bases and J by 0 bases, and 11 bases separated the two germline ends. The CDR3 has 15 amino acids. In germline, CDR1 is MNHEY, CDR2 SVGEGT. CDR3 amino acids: CASSYLSADSYEQYF. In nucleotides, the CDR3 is TGTGCCAGCAGTTACCTCAGCGCTGACTCCTACGAGCAGTACTTC.

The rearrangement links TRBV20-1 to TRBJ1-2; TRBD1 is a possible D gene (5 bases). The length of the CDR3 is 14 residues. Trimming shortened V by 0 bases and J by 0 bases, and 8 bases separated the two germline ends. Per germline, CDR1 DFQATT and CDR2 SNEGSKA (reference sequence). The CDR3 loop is CSAREDTTNYGYTF. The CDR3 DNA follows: TGCAGTGCTAGAGAGGACACTACTAACTATGGCTACACCTTC.

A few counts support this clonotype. The CDR3 DNA is TGCAGTGCTAGTTACACAAGGGGCAATGAGCAGTTCTTC. Its protein product is CSASYTRGNEQFF. This chain links TRBV20-1 with TRBJ2-1; the D gene is possibly TRBD1 (5 bases). This CDR3 has 13 amino acids. Per the germline V gene, CDR1 is DFQATT and CDR2 is SNEGSKA (reference sequence). Between the trimmed V and J ends, which lost 3 bases and 6 bases, there was a span of 12 bases.

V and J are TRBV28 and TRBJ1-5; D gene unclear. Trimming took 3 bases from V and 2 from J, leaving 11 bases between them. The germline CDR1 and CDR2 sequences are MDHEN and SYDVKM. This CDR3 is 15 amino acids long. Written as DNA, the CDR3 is TGTGCCAGCAGTTTCGGCCAGGTTGGCAATCAGCCCCAGCATTTT. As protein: CASSFGQVGNQPQHF.

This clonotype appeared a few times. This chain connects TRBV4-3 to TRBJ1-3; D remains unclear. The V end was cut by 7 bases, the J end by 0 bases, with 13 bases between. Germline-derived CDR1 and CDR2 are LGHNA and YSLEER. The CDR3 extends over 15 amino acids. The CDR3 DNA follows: TGCGCCAGCACCTCCCGGTTAACCTCTGGAAACACCATATATTTT. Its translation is CASTSRLTSGNTIYF.

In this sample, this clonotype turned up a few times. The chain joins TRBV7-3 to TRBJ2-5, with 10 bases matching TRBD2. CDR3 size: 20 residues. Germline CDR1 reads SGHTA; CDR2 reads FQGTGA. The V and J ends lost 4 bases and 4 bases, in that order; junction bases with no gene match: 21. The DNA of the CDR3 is TGTGCCAGCAGCTACATCCCGGGACTAGCGAGAACCCCTGAGGGAGAGACCCAGTACTTC. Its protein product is CASSYIPGLARTPEGETQYF.

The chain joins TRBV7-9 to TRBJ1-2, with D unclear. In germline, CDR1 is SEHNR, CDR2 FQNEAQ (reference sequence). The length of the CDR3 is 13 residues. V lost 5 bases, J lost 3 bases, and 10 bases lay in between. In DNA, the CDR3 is TGTGCCAGCAGCCCCGCACCCTACTATGGCTACACCTTC. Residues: CASSPAPYYGYTF.

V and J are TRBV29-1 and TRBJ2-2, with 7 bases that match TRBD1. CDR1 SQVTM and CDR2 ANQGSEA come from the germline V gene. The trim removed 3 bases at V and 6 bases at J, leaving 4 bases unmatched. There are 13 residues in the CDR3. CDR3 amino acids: CSVDVQGAGELFF. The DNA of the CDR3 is TGCAGCGTTGATGTTCAGGGGGCCGGGGAGCTGTTTTTT.

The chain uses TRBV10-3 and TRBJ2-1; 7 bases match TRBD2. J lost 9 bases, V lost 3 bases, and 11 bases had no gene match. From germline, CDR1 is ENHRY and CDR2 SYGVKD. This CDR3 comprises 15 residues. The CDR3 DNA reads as TGTGCCATCAGTGACGCGCGGGAGAGTGTAGGTGAGCAGTTCTTC. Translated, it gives CAISDARESVGEQFF.

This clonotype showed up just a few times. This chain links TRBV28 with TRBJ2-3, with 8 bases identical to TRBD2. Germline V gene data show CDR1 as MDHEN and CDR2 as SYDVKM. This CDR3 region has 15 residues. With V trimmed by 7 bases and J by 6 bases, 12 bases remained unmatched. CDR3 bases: TGTGCCAGCACCCCGTGGGGCGGGAGGCCCGATACGCAGTATTTT. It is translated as CASTPWGGRPDTQYF.

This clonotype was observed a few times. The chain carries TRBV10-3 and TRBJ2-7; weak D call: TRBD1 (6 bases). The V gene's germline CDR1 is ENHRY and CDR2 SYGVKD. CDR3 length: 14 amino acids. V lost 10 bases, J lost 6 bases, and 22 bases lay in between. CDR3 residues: CATLTGQITSEQYF. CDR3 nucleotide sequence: TGTGCCACCCTAACTGGACAGATTACTTCCGAGCAGTACTTC.

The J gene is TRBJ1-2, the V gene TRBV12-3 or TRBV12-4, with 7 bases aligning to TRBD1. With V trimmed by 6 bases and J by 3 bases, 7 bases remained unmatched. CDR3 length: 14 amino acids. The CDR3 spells CASSTGAGHYGYTF. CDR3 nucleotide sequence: TGTGCCAGCAGCACAGGGGCAGGGCACTATGGCTACACCTTC.

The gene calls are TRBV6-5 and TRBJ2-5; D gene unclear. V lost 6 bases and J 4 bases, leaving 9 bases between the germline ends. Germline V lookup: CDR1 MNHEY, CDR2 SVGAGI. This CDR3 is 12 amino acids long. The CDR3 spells CASSYIGETQYF. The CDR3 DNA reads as TGTGCCAGCAGCTACATCGGAGAGACCCAGTACTTC.

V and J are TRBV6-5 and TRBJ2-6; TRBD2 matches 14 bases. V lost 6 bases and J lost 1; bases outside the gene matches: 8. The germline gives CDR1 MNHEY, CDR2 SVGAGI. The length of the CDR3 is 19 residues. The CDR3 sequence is CASSQTSGRAFSGANVLTF. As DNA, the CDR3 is TGTGCCAGCAGCCAGACTAGCGGGAGGGCTTTTTCTGGGGCCAACGTCCTGACTTTC.

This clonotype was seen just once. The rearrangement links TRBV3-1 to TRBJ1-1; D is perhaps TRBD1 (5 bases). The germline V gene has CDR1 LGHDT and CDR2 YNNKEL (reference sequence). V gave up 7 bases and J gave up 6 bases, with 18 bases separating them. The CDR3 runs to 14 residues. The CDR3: CASTQVQGYSEAFF. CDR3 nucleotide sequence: TGTGCCAGCACCCAGGTTCAGGGTTATTCTGAAGCTTTCTTT.

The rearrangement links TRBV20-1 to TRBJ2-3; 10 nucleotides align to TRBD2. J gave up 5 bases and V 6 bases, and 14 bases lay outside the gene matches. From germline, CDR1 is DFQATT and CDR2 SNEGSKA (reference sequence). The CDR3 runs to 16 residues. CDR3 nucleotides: TGCAGTGCCCTAAGCGGGAGGGCGAGCGGGTTAGATACGCAGTATTTT. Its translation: CSALSGRASGLDTQYF.

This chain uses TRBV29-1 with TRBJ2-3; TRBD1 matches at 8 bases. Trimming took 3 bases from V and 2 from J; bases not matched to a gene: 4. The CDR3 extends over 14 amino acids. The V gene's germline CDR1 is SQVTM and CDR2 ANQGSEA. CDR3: CSVDQGANTDTQYF. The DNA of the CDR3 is TGCAGCGTTGACCAGGGGGCGAACACAGATACGCAGTATTTT.

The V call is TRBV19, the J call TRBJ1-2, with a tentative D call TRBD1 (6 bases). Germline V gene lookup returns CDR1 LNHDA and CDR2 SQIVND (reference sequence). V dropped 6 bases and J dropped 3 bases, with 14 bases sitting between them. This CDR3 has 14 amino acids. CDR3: CASSRQESYYGYTF. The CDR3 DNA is TGTGCCAGTAGCCGACAGGAATCCTACTATGGCTACACCTTC.

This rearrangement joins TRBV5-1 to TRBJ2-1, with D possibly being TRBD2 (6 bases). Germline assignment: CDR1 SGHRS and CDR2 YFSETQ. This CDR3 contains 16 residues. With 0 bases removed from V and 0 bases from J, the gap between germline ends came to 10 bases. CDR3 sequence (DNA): TGCGCCAGCAGCTTGGCTGGGGGGAGCTCCTACAATGAGCAGTTCTTC. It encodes CASSLAGGSSYNEQFF.

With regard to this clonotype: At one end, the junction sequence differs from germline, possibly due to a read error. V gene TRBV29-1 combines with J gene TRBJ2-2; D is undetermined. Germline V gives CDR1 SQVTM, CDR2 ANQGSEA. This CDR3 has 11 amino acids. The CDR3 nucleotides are TGCAGCGTCCTCAGGTTCGGGCAGCTGTTTTTT. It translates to CSVLRFGQLFF.

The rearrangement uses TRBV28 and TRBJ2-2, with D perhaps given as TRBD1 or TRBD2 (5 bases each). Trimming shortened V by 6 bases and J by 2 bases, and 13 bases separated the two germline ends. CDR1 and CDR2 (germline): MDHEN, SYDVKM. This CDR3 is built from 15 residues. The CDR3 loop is CASRPGTVNTGELFF. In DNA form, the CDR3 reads TGTGCCAGCAGACCGGGGACCGTCAACACCGGGGAGCTGTTTTTT.

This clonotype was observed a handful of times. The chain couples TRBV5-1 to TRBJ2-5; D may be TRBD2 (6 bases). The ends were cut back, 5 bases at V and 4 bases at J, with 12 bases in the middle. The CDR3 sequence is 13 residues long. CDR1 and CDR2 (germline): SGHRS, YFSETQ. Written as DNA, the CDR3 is TGCGCCAGCAGTGGAGGGAGAGGAGAGACCCAGTACTTC. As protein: CASSGGRGETQYF.

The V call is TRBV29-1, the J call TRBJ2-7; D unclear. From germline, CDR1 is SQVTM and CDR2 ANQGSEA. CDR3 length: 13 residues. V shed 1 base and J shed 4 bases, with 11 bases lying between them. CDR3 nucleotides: TGCAGCGTTGAAGGGCGGCAGGCTTACGAGCAGTACTTC. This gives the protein CSVEGRQAYEQYF.

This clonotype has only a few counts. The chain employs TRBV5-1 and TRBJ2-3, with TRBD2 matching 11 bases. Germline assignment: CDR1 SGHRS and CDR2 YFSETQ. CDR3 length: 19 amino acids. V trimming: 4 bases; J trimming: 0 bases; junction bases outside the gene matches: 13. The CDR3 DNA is TGCGCCAGCAGCGGCCCCGGGACTAGCGGCGTTACTAGCACAGATACGCAGTATTTT. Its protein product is CASSGPGTSGVTSTDTQYF.

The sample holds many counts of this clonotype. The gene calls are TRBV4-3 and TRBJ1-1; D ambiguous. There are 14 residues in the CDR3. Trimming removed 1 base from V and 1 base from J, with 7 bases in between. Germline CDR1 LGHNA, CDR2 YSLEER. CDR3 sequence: CASSQVVGNTEAFF. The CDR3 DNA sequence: TGCGCCAGCAGCCAAGTCGTCGGGAACACTGAAGCTTTCTTT.

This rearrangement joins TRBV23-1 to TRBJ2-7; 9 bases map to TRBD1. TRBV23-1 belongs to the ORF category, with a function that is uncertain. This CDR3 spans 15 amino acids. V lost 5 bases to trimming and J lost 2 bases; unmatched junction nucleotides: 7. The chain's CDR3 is CASSVRDREAYEQYF. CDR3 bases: TGCGCCAGCAGTGTCCGGGACAGGGAAGCCTACGAGCAGTACTTC.

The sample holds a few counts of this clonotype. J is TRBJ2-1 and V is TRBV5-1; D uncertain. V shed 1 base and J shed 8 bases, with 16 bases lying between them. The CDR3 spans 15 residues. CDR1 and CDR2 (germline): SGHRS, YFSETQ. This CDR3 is CASSLRLSSADEQFF. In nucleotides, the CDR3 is TGCGCCAGCAGCTTGAGACTCTCAAGTGCCGATGAGCAGTTCTTC.

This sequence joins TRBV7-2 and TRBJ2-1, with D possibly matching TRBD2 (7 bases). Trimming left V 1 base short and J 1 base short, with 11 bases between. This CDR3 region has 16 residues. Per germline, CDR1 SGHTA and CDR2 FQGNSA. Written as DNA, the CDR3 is TGTGCCAGCAGCTTAGAAGGGGGGGTTTCCTACAATGAGCAGTTCTTC. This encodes CASSLEGGVSYNEQFF.